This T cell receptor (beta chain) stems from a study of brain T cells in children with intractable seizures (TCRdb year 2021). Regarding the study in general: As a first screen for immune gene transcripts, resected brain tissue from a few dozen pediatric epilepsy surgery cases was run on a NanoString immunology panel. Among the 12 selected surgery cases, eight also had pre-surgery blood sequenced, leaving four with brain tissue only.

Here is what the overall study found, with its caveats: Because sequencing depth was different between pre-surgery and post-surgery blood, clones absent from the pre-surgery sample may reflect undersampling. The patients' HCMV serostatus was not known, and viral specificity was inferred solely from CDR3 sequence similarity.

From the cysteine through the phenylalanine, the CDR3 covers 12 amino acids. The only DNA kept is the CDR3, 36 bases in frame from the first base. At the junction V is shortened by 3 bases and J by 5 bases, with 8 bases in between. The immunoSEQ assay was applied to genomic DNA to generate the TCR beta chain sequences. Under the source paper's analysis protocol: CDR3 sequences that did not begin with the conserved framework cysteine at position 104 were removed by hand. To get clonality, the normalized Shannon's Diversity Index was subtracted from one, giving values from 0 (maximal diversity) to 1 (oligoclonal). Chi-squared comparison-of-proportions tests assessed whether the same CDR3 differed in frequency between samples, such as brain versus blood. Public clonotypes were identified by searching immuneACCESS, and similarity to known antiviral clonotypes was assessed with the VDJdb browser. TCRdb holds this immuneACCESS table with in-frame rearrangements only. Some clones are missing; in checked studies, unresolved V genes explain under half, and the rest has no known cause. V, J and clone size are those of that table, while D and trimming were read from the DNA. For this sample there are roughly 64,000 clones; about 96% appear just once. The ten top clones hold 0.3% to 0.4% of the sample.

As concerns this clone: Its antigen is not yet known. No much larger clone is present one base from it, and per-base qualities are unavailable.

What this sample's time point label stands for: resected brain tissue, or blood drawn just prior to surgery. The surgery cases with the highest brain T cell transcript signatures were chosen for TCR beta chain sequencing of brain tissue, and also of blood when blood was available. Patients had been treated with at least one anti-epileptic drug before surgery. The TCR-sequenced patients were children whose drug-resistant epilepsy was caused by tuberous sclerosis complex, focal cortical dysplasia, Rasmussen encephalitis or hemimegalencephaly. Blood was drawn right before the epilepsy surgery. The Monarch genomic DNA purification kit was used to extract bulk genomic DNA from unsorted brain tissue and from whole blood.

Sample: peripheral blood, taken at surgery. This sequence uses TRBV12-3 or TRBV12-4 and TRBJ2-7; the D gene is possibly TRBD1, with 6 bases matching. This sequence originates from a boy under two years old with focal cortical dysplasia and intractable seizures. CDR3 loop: CASSFAGDEQYF. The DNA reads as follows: TGTGCCAGCAGTTTTGCAGGGGACGAGCAGTACTTC.